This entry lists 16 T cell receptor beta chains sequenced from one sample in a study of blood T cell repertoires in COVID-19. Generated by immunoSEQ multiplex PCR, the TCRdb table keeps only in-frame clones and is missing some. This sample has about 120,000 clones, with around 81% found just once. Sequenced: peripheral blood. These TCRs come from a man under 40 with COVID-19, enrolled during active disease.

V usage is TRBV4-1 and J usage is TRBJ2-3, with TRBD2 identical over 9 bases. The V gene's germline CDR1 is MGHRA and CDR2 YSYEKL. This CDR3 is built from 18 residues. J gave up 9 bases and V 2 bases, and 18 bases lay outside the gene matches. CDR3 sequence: CASSQPGAGGPSRGTQYF. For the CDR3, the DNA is TGCGCCAGCAGCCAACCCGGGGCGGGAGGGCCCTCGCGGGGGACGCAGTATTTT.

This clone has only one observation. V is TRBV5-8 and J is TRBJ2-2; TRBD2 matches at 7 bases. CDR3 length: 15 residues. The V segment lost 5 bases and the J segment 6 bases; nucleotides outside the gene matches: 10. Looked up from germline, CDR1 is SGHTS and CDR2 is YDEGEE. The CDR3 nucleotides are TGTGCCAGCAGTCGTGGACTAGATTGGGCCGGGGAGCTGTTTTTT. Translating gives CASSRGLDWAGELFF.

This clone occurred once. Written as DNA, the CDR3 is TGTGCCAGCAGGCCGACGGGACACCTCTCCTACGAGCAGTACTTC. Encoded protein: CASRPTGHLSYEQYF. The chain combines TRBV27 with TRBJ2-7; tentatively, D is TRBD1 (6 bases). CDR3 length equals 15 residues. The V end was cut by 6 bases, the J end by 0 bases, with 15 bases between. Germline-derived CDR1 and CDR2 are MNHEY and SMNVEV (reference sequence).

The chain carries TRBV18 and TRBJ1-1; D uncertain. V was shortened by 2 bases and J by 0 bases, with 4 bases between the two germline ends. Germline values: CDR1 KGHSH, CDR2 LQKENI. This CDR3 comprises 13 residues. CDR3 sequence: CASSPAVNTEAFF. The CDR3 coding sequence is TGTGCCAGCTCACCAGCGGTGAACACTGAAGCTTTCTTT.

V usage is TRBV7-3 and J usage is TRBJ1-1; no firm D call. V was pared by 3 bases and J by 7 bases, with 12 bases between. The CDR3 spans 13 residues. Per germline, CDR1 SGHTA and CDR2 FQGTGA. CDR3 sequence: CASSFSQDFEAFF. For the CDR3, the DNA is TGTGCCAGCAGCTTCAGCCAGGACTTTGAAGCTTTCTTT.

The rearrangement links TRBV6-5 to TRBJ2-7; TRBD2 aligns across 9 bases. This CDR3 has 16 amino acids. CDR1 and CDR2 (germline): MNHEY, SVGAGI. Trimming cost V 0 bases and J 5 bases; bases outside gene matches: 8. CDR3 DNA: TGTGCCAGCAGTTACTCGAGGAAGCGGGGGGTAAACGAGCAGTACTTC. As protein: CASSYSRKRGVNEQYF.

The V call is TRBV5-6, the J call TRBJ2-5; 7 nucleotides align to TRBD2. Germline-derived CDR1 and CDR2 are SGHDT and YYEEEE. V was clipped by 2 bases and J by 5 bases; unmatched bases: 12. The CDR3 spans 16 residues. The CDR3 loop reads CASSFFRGVSQETQYF. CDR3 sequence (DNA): TGTGCCAGCAGCTTCTTTCGGGGGGTTTCGCAGGAGACCCAGTACTTC.

The CDR3 spells CASSGQGRTEAFF. DNA for the CDR3: TGTGCCAGCAGTGGACAGGGAAGAACTGAAGCTTTCTTT. V is TRBV12-3 or TRBV12-4 and J is TRBJ1-1, with 8 bases aligning to TRBD1. The CDR3 is 13 residues long. J was trimmed by 5 bases and V by 5 bases; bases with no gene match: 4.

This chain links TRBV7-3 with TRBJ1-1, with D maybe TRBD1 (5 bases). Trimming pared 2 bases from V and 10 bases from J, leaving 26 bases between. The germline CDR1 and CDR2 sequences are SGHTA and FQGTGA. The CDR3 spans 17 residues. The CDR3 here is CASSLYPLPLGEWGAFF. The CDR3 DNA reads TGTGCCAGCAGCTTATATCCACTCCCTCTAGGGGAATGGGGAGCTTTCTTT.

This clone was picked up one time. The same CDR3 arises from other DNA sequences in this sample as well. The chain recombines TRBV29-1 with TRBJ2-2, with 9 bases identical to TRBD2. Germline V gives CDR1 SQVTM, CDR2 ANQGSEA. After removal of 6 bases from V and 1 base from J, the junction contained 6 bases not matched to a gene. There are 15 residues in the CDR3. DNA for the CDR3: TGCAGCGTCGCCCGACTAGCGGAGAACACCGGGGAGCTGTTTTTT. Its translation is CSVARLAENTGELFF.

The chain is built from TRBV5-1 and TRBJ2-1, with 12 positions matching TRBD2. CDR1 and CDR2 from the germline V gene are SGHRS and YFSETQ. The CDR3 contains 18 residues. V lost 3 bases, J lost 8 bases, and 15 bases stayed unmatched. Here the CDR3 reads CASSSLAGGPKGSDEQFF. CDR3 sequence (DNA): TGCGCCAGCAGCTCCCTAGCGGGAGGGCCCAAAGGTAGCGATGAGCAGTTCTTC.

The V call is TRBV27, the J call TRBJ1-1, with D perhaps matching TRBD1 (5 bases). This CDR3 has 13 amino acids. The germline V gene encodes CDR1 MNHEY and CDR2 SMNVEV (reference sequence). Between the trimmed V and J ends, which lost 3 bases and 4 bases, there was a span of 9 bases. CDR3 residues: CASSLAGGTEAFF. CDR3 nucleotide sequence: TGTGCCAGCAGTTTGGCGGGGGGCACTGAAGCTTTCTTT.

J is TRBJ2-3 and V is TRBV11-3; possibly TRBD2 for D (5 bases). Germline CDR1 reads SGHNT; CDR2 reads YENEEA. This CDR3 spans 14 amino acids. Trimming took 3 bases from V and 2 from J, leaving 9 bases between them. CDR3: CASSFLATTDTQYF. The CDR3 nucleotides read TGTGCCAGCAGCTTCTTAGCGACCACAGATACGCAGTATTTT.

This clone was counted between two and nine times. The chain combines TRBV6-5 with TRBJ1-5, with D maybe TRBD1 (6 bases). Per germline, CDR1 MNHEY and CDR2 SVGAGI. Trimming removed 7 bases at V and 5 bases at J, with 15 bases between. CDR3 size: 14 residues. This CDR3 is CASNEQGRDQPQHF. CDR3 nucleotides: TGTGCCAGCAACGAACAGGGAAGAGATCAGCCCCAGCATTTT.

CDR3 sequence: CSVTRLASRSYEQYF. In DNA form, the CDR3 reads TGCAGCGTTACCAGACTAGCGAGCCGCTCCTACGAGCAGTACTTC. The rearrangement links TRBV29-1 to TRBJ2-7, with 8 bases aligning to TRBD2. After removal of 5 bases from V and 0 bases from J, the junction contained 9 bases not matched to a gene. This CDR3 has 15 residues. CDR1 and CDR2 from the germline V gene are SQVTM and ANQGSEA.

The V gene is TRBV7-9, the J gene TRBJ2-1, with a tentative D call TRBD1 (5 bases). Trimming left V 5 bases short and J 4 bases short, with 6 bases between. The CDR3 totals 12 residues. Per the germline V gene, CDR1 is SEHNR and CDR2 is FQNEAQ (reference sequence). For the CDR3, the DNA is TGTGCCAGCAGCGGACAATACAATGAGCAGTTCTTC. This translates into CASSGQYNEQFF.